The 19 T cell receptor beta chains below come from one sample, sequenced in a study of spatial heterogeneity in lung cancer. MiXCR was run by TCRdb on the 5' RACE reads, yielding one entry per CDR3 protein. The sample includes about 92,000 distinct CDR3 sequences, about an eighth of them seen just once. Time point denoted: sample taken at primary tumor resection. Material: PBMCs, obtained at surgery. All receptors come from a male donor with early-stage non-small cell lung cancer.

This clonotype was counted between two and nine times. This sequence joins TRBV5-1 and TRBJ1-5; TRBD1 aligns across 7 bases. V was pared by 4 bases and J by 7 bases, with 11 bases of the junction left unmatched. CDR3 length: 15 residues. Germline loops: CDR1 SGHRS, CDR2 YFSETQ. CDR3 DNA sequence: TGCGCCAGCAGCCCCGACAGGGCGGGAGGACAGCCCCAGCATTTT. It codes for CASSPDRAGGQPQHF. Full variable domain (missing parts from reference TRBV5-1 and TRBJ1-5): KAGVTQTPRYLIKTRGQQVTLSCSPISGHRSVSWYQQTPGQGLQFLFEYFSETQRNKGNFPGRFSGRQFSNSRSEMNVSTLELGDSALYLCASSPDRAGGQPQHFGDGTRLSIL.

The V call is TRBV20-1, the J call TRBJ2-1, with D possibly matching TRBD1 (6 bases). Trimming took off 5 bases at V and 4 bases at J, with 12 bases between the two ends. This CDR3 contains 13 residues. Looked up from germline, CDR1 is DFQATT and CDR2 is SNEGSKA (reference sequence). CDR3 amino acids: CSARRTVYNEQFF. For the CDR3, the DNA is TGCAGTGCTCGAAGGACAGTTTACAATGAGCAGTTCTTC.

The rearrangement joins TRBV4-1 to TRBJ1-4; D not resolved. The CDR3 totals 15 residues. CDR1 is MGHRA, CDR2 YSYEKL, per germline. Trimming took off 3 bases at V and 3 bases at J, with 11 bases between the two ends. CDR3 residues: CASSHARAPNEKLFF. CDR3 bases: TGCGCCAGCAGCCACGCGAGGGCGCCTAATGAAAAACTGTTTTTT.

This clonotype was recorded at least ten times. The chain combines TRBV6-2 or TRBV6-3 with TRBJ2-7; 8 nucleotides agree with TRBD2. The V gene end was trimmed by 6 bases and the J gene end by 3 bases; junction bases not matched to a gene: 4. The CDR3 is 13 amino acids. Looked up from germline, CDR1 is MNHEY and CDR2 is SVGEGT. The CDR3 nucleotides are TGTGCCAGCAGCCCAAGCGGGAGCTACGAGCAGTACTTC. The encoded protein is CASSPSGSYEQYF.

This clonotype showed up just a few times. This rearrangement joins TRBV7-9 to TRBJ2-6, with 8 bases that match TRBD1. The V segment lost 6 bases and the J segment 1 base; nucleotides outside the gene matches: 8. Germline CDR1 SEHNR, CDR2 FQNEAQ (reference sequence). This CDR3 is 17 amino acids long. The CDR3 loop is CASSNDRGLSGANVLTF. CDR3 nucleotides: TGTGCCAGCAGTAACGACAGGGGACTTTCTGGGGCCAACGTCCTGACTTTC.

At least ten counts were recorded for this clonotype. V gene TRBV6-6 combines with J gene TRBJ1-1; perhaps TRBD1 as D (5 bases). The ends were cut back, 2 bases at V and 5 bases at J, with 9 bases in the middle. CDR1 is MNHNY and CDR2 is SVGAGI in the germline V gene (reference sequence). This CDR3 comprises 13 residues. CDR3 sequence (DNA): TGTGCCAGCAGTTACGGGGACCCGACTGAAGCTTTCTTT. Residues: CASSYGDPTEAFF.

The rearrangement joins TRBV7-9 to TRBJ2-3, with unresolved D. V was shortened by 1 base and J by 4 bases, with 9 bases between the two germline ends. Germline values: CDR1 SEHNR, CDR2 FQNEAQ (reference sequence). CDR3 length: 14 residues. The CDR3, as DNA: TGTGCCAGCAGCTTAGGTTGGAGATCAGATACGCAGTATTTT. It encodes CASSLGWRSDTQYF.

This clonotype appeared a few times. J is TRBJ2-7 and V is TRBV25-1; D perhaps matches TRBD1 (6 bases). The CDR3 is 16 residues long. The V end lost 5 bases, the J end lost 6 bases, and 23 bases lay between the germline ends. CDR1 MGHDK and CDR2 SYGVNS come from the germline V gene. CDR3 sequence: CASSPLPSTGMVEQYF. The CDR3 DNA reads TGTGCCAGCAGTCCCCTGCCGTCCACAGGGATGGTCGAGCAGTACTTC.

V is TRBV20-1 and J is TRBJ2-5, with D unresolved. V lost 3 bases and J lost 4, with 6 bases in between. CDR1 and CDR2 from the germline V gene are DFQATT and SNEGSKA (reference sequence). This CDR3 has 11 residues. The CDR3 here is CSASRTETQYF. CDR3 coding DNA: TGCAGTGCTAGCCGCACAGAGACCCAGTACTTC.

This chain uses TRBV20-1 with TRBJ1-5, with D possibly matching TRBD1 (6 bases). The V gene lost 6 bases and the J gene lost 4 bases, with 13 bases spanning the gap. Germline lookup yields CDR1 DFQATT and CDR2 SNEGSKA (reference sequence). The CDR3 is made up of 13 amino acids. CDR3 residues: CSAERGANQPQHF. CDR3 DNA sequence: TGCAGTGCAGAGAGGGGGGCTAATCAGCCCCAGCATTTT.

The chain uses TRBV14 and TRBJ2-1; 7 bases map to TRBD2. The CDR3 spans 19 residues. The ends lost 3 bases at V and 3 bases at J; junction bases unmatched: 17. Germline CDR1 SGHDN, CDR2 FVKESK. The CDR3 region has the DNA TGTGCCAGCAGCCATGGCAGGTCTGCGGGAGAAGTGGGCTACAATGAGCAGTTCTTC. Amino acids: CASSHGRSAGEVGYNEQFF.

This clonotype occurred a few times. This sequence joins TRBV5-6 and TRBJ2-3; 12 nucleotides line up with TRBD2. CDR3 length: 20 residues. V shed 1 base, J shed 0 bases, and the junction held 12 bases outside the gene matches. CDR1 is SGHDT, CDR2 YYEEEE, per germline. The DNA for the CDR3 is TGTGCCAGCAGCTTGATCGTAGGACTAGCGGGGATTTCTAGCACAGATACGCAGTATTTT. Encoded protein: CASSLIVGLAGISSTDTQYF.

The chain carries TRBV10-3 and TRBJ2-3; 7 bases match TRBD1. The CDR3 is 15 residues long. CDR1 is ENHRY and CDR2 is SYGVKD in the germline V gene. V was pared by 6 bases and J by 1 base, with 7 bases of the junction left unmatched. The CDR3 sequence is CAISQGDLGTDTQYF. CDR3 DNA sequence: TGTGCCATCAGCCAGGGGGATCTTGGCACAGATACGCAGTATTTT.

The CDR3 region has the DNA TGTGCCAGCAGCTTTATCAGGGGGGGAGATACGCAGTATTTT. Translating it yields CASSFIRGGDTQYF. The genes are TRBV7-9 and TRBJ2-3; D is perhaps TRBD1 or TRBD2 (7 bases each). In germline, CDR1 is SEHNR, CDR2 FQNEAQ (reference sequence). The CDR3 loop spans 14 amino acids. V was cut by 3 bases and J by 5 bases, with 12 bases left in between.

V usage is TRBV24-1 and J usage is TRBJ2-7; weak D call: TRBD1 (5 bases). V shed 12 bases and J shed 2 bases, with 19 bases lying between them. The CDR3 has 14 amino acids. Germline CDR1 is KGHDR and CDR2 is SFDVKD. In DNA, the CDR3 is TGTGCCCAACCCAAGTCGGGCAGGGCCTACGAGCAGTACTTC. It is translated as CAQPKSGRAYEQYF.

The chain is built from TRBV20-1 and TRBJ1-2; D may be TRBD1 (5 bases). Germline V gives CDR1 DFQATT, CDR2 SNEGSKA (reference sequence). CDR3 length equals 12 residues. Deletions cut 6 bases from V and 4 bases from J, with 12 bases between. CDR3 in DNA: TGCAGTGCGGCAGACAGCCCCTATGGCTACACCTTC. The encoded protein is CSAADSPYGYTF.

Worth noting for this clonotype: The junction shows a germline mismatch at one end, possibly a read error. The chain carries TRBV12-3 or TRBV12-4 and TRBJ1-5; tentative D call: TRBD1 (5 bases). The CDR3 spans 16 residues. CDR3 residues: CASSSNTQGSRQPQHF. In nucleotides, the CDR3 is TGTGCCAGCAGTTCGAATACCCAGGGTTCGCGGCAGCCCCAACATTTT.

This clonotype appeared a few times. This chain connects TRBV7-2 to TRBJ1-3; D gene ambiguous. CDR1 SGHTA and CDR2 FQGNSA come from the germline V gene. This CDR3 comprises 13 residues. V was pared by 0 bases and J by 4 bases, with 4 bases between. CDR3 nucleotides: TGTGCCAGCAGCTTAGCGGAGGGAAACACCATATATTTT. It specifies CASSLAEGNTIYF.

This clonotype came up many times. This chain links TRBV7-2 with TRBJ1-2; unclear D gene. V lost 3 bases, J lost 0 bases, and 2 bases lay in between. CDR1 and CDR2 (germline): SGHTA, FQGNSA. CDR3 length: 12 residues. The CDR3 spells CASSLANYGYTF. The CDR3 nucleotides read TGTGCCAGCAGCTTGGCTAACTATGGCTACACCTTC.